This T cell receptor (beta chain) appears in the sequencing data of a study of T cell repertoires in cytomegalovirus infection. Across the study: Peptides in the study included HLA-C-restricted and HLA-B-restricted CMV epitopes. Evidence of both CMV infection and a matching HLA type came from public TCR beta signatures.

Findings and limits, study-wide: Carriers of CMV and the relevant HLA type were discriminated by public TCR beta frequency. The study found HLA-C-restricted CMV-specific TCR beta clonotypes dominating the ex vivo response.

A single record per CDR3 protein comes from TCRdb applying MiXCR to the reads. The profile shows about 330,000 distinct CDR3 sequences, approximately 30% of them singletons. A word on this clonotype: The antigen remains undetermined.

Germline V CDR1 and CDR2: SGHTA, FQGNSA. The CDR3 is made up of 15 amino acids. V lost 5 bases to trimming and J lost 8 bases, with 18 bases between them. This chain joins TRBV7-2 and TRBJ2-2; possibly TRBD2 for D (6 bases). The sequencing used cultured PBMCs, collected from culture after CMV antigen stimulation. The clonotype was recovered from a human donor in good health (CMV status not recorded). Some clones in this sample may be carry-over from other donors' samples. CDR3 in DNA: TGTGCCAGCAGCGTTCCGGGACTGGGATTTGGGGAGCTGTTTTTT. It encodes CASSVPGLGFGELFF. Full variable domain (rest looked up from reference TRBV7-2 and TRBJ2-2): GAGVSQSPSNKVTEKGKDVELRCDPISGHTALYWYRQSLGQGLEFLIYFQGNSAPDKSGLPSDRFSAERTGGSVSTLTIQRTQQEDSAVYLCASSVPGLGFGELFFGEGSRLTVL.